The 3 T cell receptor beta chains given below trace back to one sample, sequenced in a study of T cells in women clearing cervical HPV infection. Sequencing used immunoSEQ multiplex PCR; TCRdb keeps in-frame clones, though not all of them. Reported are about 21,000 clones; the ten largest clones contain over 5%. Sequenced input: blood buffy coat. The receptors stem from a woman between 18 and 69 years old with a cervical HPV16 infection that either progressed to CIN3+ or cleared (not recorded which).

Turning to this clone: Read coverage stops 3 residues before the CDR3 terminus; the germline J gene supplies the remainder. The chain uses TRBV20-1 and TRBJ2-1, with TRBD2 identical over 8 bases. J was trimmed by 5 bases and V by 6 bases; bases with no gene match: 9. Per germline, CDR1 DFQATT and CDR2 SNEGSKA (reference sequence). CDR3 length: 14 amino acids. The covered CDR3 bases are TGCAGTGCGCCCTCAGCGGGAGTCCACAATGAG. Its translation is CSAPSAGVHNE. The entire CDR3 protein reads CSAPSAGVHNEQFF.

A word on this clone: From the germline J gene comes the end of the CDR3, since the read stops 3 residues before it. The chain carries TRBV7-6 and TRBJ1-3; tentatively, D is TRBD1 (6 bases). Germline V gene lookup returns CDR1 SGHVS and CDR2 FNYEAQ. This CDR3 has 18 amino acids. V was shortened by 5 bases and J by 2 bases, with 22 bases between the two germline ends. The CDR3 bases that were read are TGTGCCAGCAGCGGGACGAGGAGCGAGACAGGAGCTGGAAACACC. Protein product: CASSGTRSETGAGNT. The full CDR3 protein is CASSGTRSETGAGNTIYF.

As regards this clone: Read data end 3 residues before the CDR3 end; the end is taken from the germline J gene. The rearrangement joins TRBV6-2 or TRBV6-3 to TRBJ2-7, with 7 bases identical to TRBD1. Losses at the gene ends were 6 bases for V and 2 bases for J; bases not matched to a gene: 7. Germline CDR1 and CDR2: MNHEY and SVGEGT. The CDR3 is 14 residues long. The CDR3 DNA, read in part, is TGTGCCAGCAGCCAAGGCACAGGGGCCTACGAG. This gives the protein CASSQGTGAYE. The full CDR3 reads CASSQGTGAYEQYF.